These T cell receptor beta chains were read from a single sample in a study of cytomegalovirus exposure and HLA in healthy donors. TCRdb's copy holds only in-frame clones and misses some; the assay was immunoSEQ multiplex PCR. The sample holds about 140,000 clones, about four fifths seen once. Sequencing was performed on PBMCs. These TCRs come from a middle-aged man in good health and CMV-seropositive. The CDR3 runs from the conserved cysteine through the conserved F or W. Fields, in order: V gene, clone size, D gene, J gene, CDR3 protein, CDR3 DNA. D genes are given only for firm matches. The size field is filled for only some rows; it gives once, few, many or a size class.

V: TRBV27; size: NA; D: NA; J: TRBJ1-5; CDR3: CASSFIRGNNQPQHF; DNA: TGTGCCAGCAGTTTTATTAGGGGTAACAATCAGCCCCAGCATTTT
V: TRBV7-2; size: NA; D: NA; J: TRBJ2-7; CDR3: CASRHTVSSSYEQYF; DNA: TGTGCCAGCAGACATACAGTCTCCAGCTCCTACGAGCAGTACTTC
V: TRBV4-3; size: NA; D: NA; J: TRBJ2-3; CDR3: CASSQDWRVTDTQYF; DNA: TGCGCCAGCAGCCAAGATTGGCGGGTCACAGATACGCAGTATTTT
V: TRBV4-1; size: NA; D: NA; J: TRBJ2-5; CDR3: CASSQRTPTGHAETQYF; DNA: TGCGCCAGCAGCCAGCGAACCCCAACAGGTCATGCGGAGACCCAGTACTTC
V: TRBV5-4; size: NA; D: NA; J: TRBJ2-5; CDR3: CASSSGGYGGQETQYF; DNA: TGTGCCAGCAGCTCAGGAGGGTACGGGGGCCAAGAGACCCAGTACTTC
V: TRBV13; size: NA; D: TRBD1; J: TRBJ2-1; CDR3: CASSSSTGGSYNEQFF; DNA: TGTGCCAGCAGCTCCTCGACAGGGGGCTCCTACAATGAGCAGTTCTTC
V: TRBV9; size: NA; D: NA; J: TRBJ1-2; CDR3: CASSVGVVVADKDYGYTF; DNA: TGTGCCAGCAGCGTAGGGGTGGTAGTGGCGGATAAGGACTATGGCTACACCTTC
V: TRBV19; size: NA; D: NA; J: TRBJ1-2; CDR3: CASSAQWREINYGYTF; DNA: TGTGCCAGTAGTGCTCAATGGCGGGAGATTAACTATGGCTACACCTTC
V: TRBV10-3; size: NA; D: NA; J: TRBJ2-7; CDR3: CAIRPLGSYEQYF; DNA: TGTGCCATCAGACCACTAGGTAGTTACGAGCAGTACTTC
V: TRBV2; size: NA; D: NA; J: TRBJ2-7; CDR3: CASLSPELSYEQYF; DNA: TGTGCCAGCCTATCTCCCGAGCTCTCCTACGAGCAGTACTTC
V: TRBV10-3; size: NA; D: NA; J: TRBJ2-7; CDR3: CAISESNRVSELGSYEQYF; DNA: TGTGCCATCAGTGAGTCGAACAGGGTCTCGGAGCTAGGCTCCTACGAGCAGTACTTC
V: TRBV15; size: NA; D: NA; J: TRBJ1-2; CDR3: CATSSHGAGYGYTF; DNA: TGTGCCACCAGCTCACACGGGGCGGGGTATGGCTACACCTTC
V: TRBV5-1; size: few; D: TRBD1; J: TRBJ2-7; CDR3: CASSLAEGSGGGYEQYF; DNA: TGCGCCAGCAGCTTGGCTGAGGGCTCAGGGGGTGGCTACGAGCAGTACTTC
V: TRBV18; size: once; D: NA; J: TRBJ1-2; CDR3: CASSPQDYYGYTF; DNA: TGTGCCAGCTCACCACAAGACTACTATGGCTACACCTTC
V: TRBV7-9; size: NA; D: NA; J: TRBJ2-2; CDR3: CASSSTGSRRPGELFF; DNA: TGTGCCAGCAGCTCAACAGGTAGTAGGCGGCCCGGGGAGCTGTTTTTT
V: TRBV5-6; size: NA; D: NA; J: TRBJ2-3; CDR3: CASSWAGTQQYF; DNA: TGTGCCAGCAGCTGGGCCGGGACACAACAGTATTTT
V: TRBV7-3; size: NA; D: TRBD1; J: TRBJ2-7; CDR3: CASSFGQAYEQYF; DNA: TGTGCCAGCAGCTTCGGACAGGCCTACGAGCAGTACTTC
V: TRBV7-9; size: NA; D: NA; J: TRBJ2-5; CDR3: CASGYGFEEKETQYF; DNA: TGTGCCAGCGGATATGGGTTTGAGGAAAAAGAGACCCAGTACTTC
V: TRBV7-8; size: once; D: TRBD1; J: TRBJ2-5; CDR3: CASSLERTGRLETQYF; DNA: TGTGCCAGCAGCTTAGAAAGGACAGGGCGGTTGGAGACCCAGTACTTC
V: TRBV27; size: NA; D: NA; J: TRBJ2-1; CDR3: CASSLRQGLYNEQFF; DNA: TGTGCCAGCAGTTTACGGCAGGGTCTCTACAATGAGCAGTTCTTC
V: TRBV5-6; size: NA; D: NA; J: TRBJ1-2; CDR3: CASSLQTTGRRGYTF; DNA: TGTGCCAGCAGCCTACAAACGACAGGTCGTCGGGGCTACACCTTC
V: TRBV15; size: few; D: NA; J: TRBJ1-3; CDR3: CATSRDPGNAGNTIYF; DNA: TGTGCCACCAGCAGAGATCCAGGGAATGCAGGAAACACCATATATTTT
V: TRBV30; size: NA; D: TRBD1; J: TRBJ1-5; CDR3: CAWSSGQPPRGNQPQHF; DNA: TGTGCCTGGAGTTCGGGACAGCCTCCTCGGGGCAATCAGCCCCAGCATTTT
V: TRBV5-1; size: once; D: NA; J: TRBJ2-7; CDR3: CASSLGRGGGSYEQYF; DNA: TGCGCCAGCAGCTTGGGGAGGGGAGGGGGATCGTACGAGCAGTACTTC
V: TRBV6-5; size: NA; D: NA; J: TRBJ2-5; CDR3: CASSYGHPGETQYF; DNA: TGTGCCAGCAGTTACGGACACCCCGGGGAGACCCAGTACTTC
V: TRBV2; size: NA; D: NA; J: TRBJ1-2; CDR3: CASSEFTTYGYTF; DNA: TGTGCCAGCAGTGAATTCACCACTTATGGCTACACCTTC
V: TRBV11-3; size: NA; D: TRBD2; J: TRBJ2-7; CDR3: CASSLGTSGGVYEQYF; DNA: TGTGCCAGCAGCTTAGGGACTAGCGGGGGGGTCTACGAGCAGTACTTC
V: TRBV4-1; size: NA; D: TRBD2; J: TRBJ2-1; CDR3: CASSLRTSGRLGEQFF; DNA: TGCGCCAGCAGCCTCCGGACTAGCGGGAGGTTGGGTGAGCAGTTCTTC
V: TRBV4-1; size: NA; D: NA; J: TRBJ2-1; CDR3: CASRWMDSKQFF; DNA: TGCGCCAGCCGGTGGATGGACAGTAAGCAGTTCTTC
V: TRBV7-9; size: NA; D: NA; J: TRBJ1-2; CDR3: CSSGETGGNYGYTF; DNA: TGTTCCAGCGGAGAGACGGGGGGAAACTATGGCTACACCTTC
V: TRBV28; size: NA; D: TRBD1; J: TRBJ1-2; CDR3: CASSRSGQGARGYTF; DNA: TGTGCCAGCAGCCGTTCGGGACAGGGGGCTCGAGGCTACACCTTC
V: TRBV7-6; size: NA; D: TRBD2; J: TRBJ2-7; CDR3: CASSLGAGTSVSYEQYF; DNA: TGTGCCAGCAGCTTAGGGGCCGGGACTAGCGTCTCCTACGAGCAGTACTTC
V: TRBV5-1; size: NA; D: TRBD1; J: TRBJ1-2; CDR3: CATALGTGGVFGYTF; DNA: TGCGCCACCGCCCTCGGGACAGGGGGCGTTTTTGGCTACACCTTC
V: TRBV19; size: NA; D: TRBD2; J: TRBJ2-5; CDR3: CASSSGGETQYF; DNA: TGTGCCAGTAGTTCGGGGGGAGAGACCCAGTACTTC
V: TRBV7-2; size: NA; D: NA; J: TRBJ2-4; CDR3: CASRIGDIQYF; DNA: TGTGCCAGCAGGATCGGGGACATTCAGTACTTC
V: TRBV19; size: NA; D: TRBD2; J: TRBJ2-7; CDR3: CASSIIGGLDHEQYF; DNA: TGTGCCAGTAGTATCATCGGGGGACTAGACCACGAGCAGTACTTC
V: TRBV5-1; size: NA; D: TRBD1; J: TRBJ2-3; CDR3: CASSLAQGAPLDTQYF; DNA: TGCGCCAGCAGCTTGGCCCAGGGGGCACCATTGGATACGCAGTATTTT
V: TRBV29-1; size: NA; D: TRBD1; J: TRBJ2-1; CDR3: CSVAGQGGNNEQFF; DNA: TGCAGCGTTGCGGGACAGGGGGGGAACAATGAGCAGTTCTTC
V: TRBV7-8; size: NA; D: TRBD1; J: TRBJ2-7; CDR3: CASSLTTGGVSYEQYF; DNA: TGTGCCAGCAGCTTAACCACAGGGGGAGTCTCCTACGAGCAGTACTTC
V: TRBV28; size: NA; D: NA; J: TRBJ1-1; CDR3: CASSPTPTVMSTEAFF; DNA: TGTGCCAGCAGTCCTACCCCCACAGTCATGAGCACTGAAGCTTTCTTT
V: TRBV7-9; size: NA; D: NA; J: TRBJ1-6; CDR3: CASSLQYSPLHF; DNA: TGTGCCAGCAGCTTACAGTATTCACCCCTCCACTTT
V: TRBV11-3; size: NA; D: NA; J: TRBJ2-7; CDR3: CASSPQTGNYEQYF; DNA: TGTGCCAGCAGCCCGCAAACAGGGAACTACGAGCAGTACTTC
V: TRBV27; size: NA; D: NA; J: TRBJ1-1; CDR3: CASRQLNTEAFF; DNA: TGTGCCAGCAGACAGTTGAACACTGAAGCTTTCTTT
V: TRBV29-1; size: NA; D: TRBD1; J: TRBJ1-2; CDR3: CSVDGDRGGYTF; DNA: TGCAGCGTTGATGGCGACAGGGGCGGCTACACCTTC
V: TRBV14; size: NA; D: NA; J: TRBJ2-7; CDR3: CASSQDRRDEQYF; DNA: TGTGCCAGCAGCCAAGACAGGCGGGACGAGCAGTACTTC
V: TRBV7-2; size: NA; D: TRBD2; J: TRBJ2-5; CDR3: CASRRTSGSSETQYF; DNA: TGTGCCAGCAGAAGGACTAGCGGCAGCAGCGAGACCCAGTACTTC
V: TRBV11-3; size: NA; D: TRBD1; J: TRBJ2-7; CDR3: CASKGQGSYEQYF; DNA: TGTGCCAGCAAGGGACAGGGCTCCTACGAGCAGTACTTC
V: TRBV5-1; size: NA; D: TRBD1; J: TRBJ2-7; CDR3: CASSLGTGEGEQYF; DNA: TGCGCCAGCAGCTTGGGGACAGGGGAGGGCGAGCAGTACTTC
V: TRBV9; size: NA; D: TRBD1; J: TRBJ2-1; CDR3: CASSVDVGGVLNEQFF; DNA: TGTGCCAGCAGCGTAGATGTAGGGGGCGTCCTCAATGAGCAGTTCTTC
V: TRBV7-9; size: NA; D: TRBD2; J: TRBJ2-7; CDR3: CASSLTGTSTDEQYF; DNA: TGTGCCAGCAGCTTGACCGGGACTAGCACAGACGAGCAGTACTTC
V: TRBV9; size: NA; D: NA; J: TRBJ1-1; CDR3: CASSVAGREGYTEAFF; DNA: TGTGCCAGCAGCGTAGCTGGGAGGGAGGGGTACACTGAAGCTTTCTTT
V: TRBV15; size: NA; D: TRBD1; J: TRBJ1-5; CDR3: CATSRDRDRGQPQHF; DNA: TGTGCCACCAGCAGAGACCGGGACAGGGGTCAGCCCCAGCATTTT
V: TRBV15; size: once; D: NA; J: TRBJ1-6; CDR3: CATSRDTGLANNSPLHF; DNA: TGTGCCACCAGCAGAGACACAGGGTTAGCGAATAATTCACCCCTCCACTTT